Presented here are 2 T cell receptor beta chains from one specimen sequenced in a study of T cells in Graves' hyperthyroidism and ophthalmopathy. There were TCR beta CDR3 regions amplified from RNA transcripts. An initial round of RT-PCR targeting the TCR CDR3 relied on the HTBI primer set. TCRdb re-called the multiplex PCR reads through MiXCR, storing one row per CDR3 protein. Found here are about 500,000 distinct CDR3 sequences, 15% to 20% of them singletons; the top ten hold approximately 18%. Sequencing was carried out using blood. These receptors all stem from a young woman with Graves' hyperthyroidism.

A note on this clonotype: A read error is possible here, since a much larger clone lies one base away. This chain joins TRBV3-1 and TRBJ2-1; maybe TRBD1 (6 bases). The CDR3 spans 14 residues. CDR1 is LGHDT and CDR2 is YNNKEL in the germline V gene (reference sequence). DNA for the CDR3: TGTGCCAGCAGCTCCTTCGGACAGTCCCAAGAGCAGTGCTTC. It translates to CASSSFGQSQEQCF.

V and J are TRBV4-3 and TRBJ1-1; perhaps TRBD1 as D (6 bases). This CDR3 is 14 amino acids long. V was shortened by 0 bases and J by 6 bases, with 11 bases between the two germline ends. The germline CDR1 and CDR2 sequences are LGHNA and YSLEER. CDR3 residues: CASSQDRGGPEAFF. In nucleotides, the CDR3 is TGCGCCAGCAGCCAAGATCGGGGGGGCCCTGAAGCTTTCTTT.